This section outlines one TCR beta chain sequence together with its context. There is no known antigen for this receptor. The input lacks base qualities; no much larger clone sits a single base away. This sample stems from a study of cytomegalovirus exposure and HLA in healthy donors (dated by TCRdb to between 2016 and 2019). As for the study more broadly: An earlier analysis of 587 of the donors reported around 280 Gb of sequence data and around 100 million unique TCR beta sequences obtained from 150 million to 200 million T cells. Both class I and class II loci were covered by HLA typing, at four-digit resolution. In an earlier analysis of over 550 of the donors, high-throughput TCR beta sequencing was used to judge whether each TCR beta V gene segment behaved as functional or pseudogenic. Of the approximately 400 genotyped donors, approximately 83% fell in the genetic ancestry cluster associated with self-reported Caucasian donors. The study combined high-throughput TCR immunosequencing, statistical association of individual TCRs with disease status, and machine learning to predict cytomegalovirus infection status. In a later genetic analysis, genome-wide SNP genotypes for about three fifths of the roughly 670 donors were used, and that subset was treated as a discovery cohort. Using immunosequencing, the study profiled T cell repertoires from about 610 subjects and related those repertoires to cytomegalovirus serostatus. Typing coverage differed by locus: A, B, C, DRB1 and DQB1 were typed in roughly 620-630 donors, DQA1 in 522, DPA1 in 600 to 610, and DPB1 in 450 to 490. Because of strong linkage in the cohort, five DR-DQ haplotypes were treated as single units for association and clustering. Every discovery cohort repertoire had been produced on one sequencing platform. The study aimed to test whether cataloging public T cell receptors could reveal signatures of past pathogen exposure. Among approximately 370 genotyped donors of the cohort, an average of around 250,000 unique TCR beta nucleotide sequences was sequenced per donor, of which 15% to 20% were non-productive. About 310 gigabases of sequencing data and approximately 85 million unique TCR sequences were included in an early release covering under 650 HLA-typed donors. Besides the first cohort of around 700 subjects, a separate validation cohort made up of roughly 130 different subjects was used. To study patterns of TCR occurrence, a later analysis re-analyzed previously published TCR beta repertoires from 666 donors and added high-resolution HLA genotyping. In the later analysis, no new phenotypic data were used to find candidate immune exposures; instead, reliance was placed on TCR beta sequences and their occurrence across donors. Donor age, sex, ethnicity and CMV serostatus were collected together with the repertoire data. The study at large found these results: V-gene and J-gene trimming of TCR beta chains was associated with a missense DCLRE1C variant in a later genetic analysis, and the association was replicated in an independent cohort. The earlier analysis of approximately 590 of the donors excluded roughly 17 rarely observed V segments, including chromosome 9 orphons, because counts were too low. Correlated functional status among segregating V segments might be attributable to linkage disequilibrium, but an unknown experimental factor could not be ruled out. A few of the identified cytomegalovirus-associated TCR beta chains were confirmed in vitro to be specific for cytomegalovirus antigens. An earlier analysis of around 600 of the donors showed that most TCR beta V segments appeared in productive rearrangements either about 87% or about 30% of the time, which broadly matched IMGT annotations. A group of highly shared sequence variants was considered likely to be a technical artifact of the sequencing pipeline. For the cohort, immune exposure information was limited to CMV serostatus. The study listed 150 to 200 TCR beta chains as associated with cytomegalovirus. A later genetic analysis reported fewer N-insertions in productive TCRs among donors in an Asian-associated ancestry cluster than the approximately 700-donor mean. Presence/absence analyses assumed roughly uniform sequencing depth across donors, an assumption that may not hold. In a later analysis, most CMV-associated TCR beta chains were found to appear HLA-restricted, with HLA associations seemingly driven largely by CMV exposure. The classifier was reported to diagnose cytomegalovirus status with high specificity and sensitivity in both the original cohort and the validation cohort. In a later analysis, the rate of TCR association differed among HLA loci, with DRB1 alleles having the most associated TCRs and HLA-C alleles having the fewest. Several of the top co-occurrence clusters appeared to be linked to parvovirus B19, influenza, CMV and Epstein-Barr virus, according to a later analysis. This cohort had only TCR beta chains sequenced, and the lack of alpha or paired-chain data limited which features could be detected. Compared with equally common non-associated chains, HLA-associated TCR beta chains in a later analysis were more clonally expanded and had lower generation probabilities. A further reported finding was that TCR beta sequences accurately predicted the HLA-A and HLA-B alleles for most subjects in the first cohort. The authors suggested that the approach could potentially be extended to other disease states and immunological phenotypes. Because the 87-base-pair reads could not distinguish some IMGT-functional V segments, including TRBV6-2 and TRBV6-3, those segments were excluded. HLA typing was unavailable for some donors at each locus, so association tests used only the typed subset. At a false discovery rate of 0.05, a later analysis linked 16,951 TCR beta sequences to specific HLA alleles. When HLA alleles, especially DR and DQ, strongly co-occurred, attributing TCR associations to individual alleles was difficult. Most TCR sequences were seen in very few donors, while some public TCRs were found in many individuals.

The cohort was made up of under 800 healthy bone marrow donors. At the time of sampling, all cohort members were nominally healthy, though unrecorded immune exposures were likely present. The donor tested CMV seronegative and was one of the 352 seronegative cohort members. Each donor provided a peripheral blood sample, and peripheral blood mononuclear cells were used for TCR beta sequencing. The Qiagen DNeasy Blood Extraction Kit was used to extract genomic DNA from the blood cell samples. Receptor amplification or capture employed the immunoSEQ multiplex PCR assay. For the multiplex PCR, a mixture combining 60 forward primers for TCR Vbeta segments and 13 reverse primers for TCR Jbeta segments was used. The CDR3 region of rearranged TCR beta genes was amplified from genomic DNA by a multiplex PCR assay. On the Illumina HiSeq System, the amplified TCR beta libraries were sequenced as 87-base-pair reads. The published analysis was carried out like this. A later analysis counted about 82 million unique TCR beta chains across the 650 to 700 repertoires, and 9 million to 14 million of these chains were shared by at least two donors. Raw reads were error-corrected and collapsed into unique sequences with a nearest-neighbor algorithm that merged closely related sequences to remove PCR and sequencing errors. To assign V, D and J gene segments, CDR3 sequences were aligned to IMGT reference sequences. For a sequence to be retained, a match of at least six nucleotides was required to both a V gene segment and a J gene segment. A rearrangement was called productive if the CDR3 had no stop codons and remained in frame with V and J, and every other rearrangement was called non-productive. Following IMGT convention, CDR3 was defined as the stretch from the second conserved V-encoded cysteine to the conserved J-encoded phenylalanine. The earlier analysis of more than 450 of the donors excluded sequences that lacked an unambiguous match to a single V gene segment. In an earlier analysis of several hundred of the donors, V segments were called functional above 56.7% productive rearrangements and were called segregating when the between-donor standard deviation exceeded 5%. A statistical classification framework was built to diagnose cytomegalovirus status from the catalog of TCR beta chain sequences. In a later analysis, TCR nucleotide sequences were compared against IMGT/GENE-DB human TR gene sequences so that V and J genes could be assigned. The TCRdist pipeline was used in a later analysis to assign CDR3 sequences and most-parsimonious VDJ recombination scenarios. In a later analysis, every TCR beta chain was defined by the combination of its CDR3 amino acid sequence and its V-gene family, and reads without a unique V-gene family were dropped. To address suspected cross-contamination and a sequencing artifact, a later analysis removed some 620 highly shared, low-generation-probability nucleotide sequences. A later analysis calculated a clonal expansion index for each public chain from normalized within-repertoire ranks of inferred template counts. A later analysis computed generation probabilities with a VDJ recombination model fitted to out-of-frame rearrangements, and checked the results against IGoR. Hypergeometric tests were used in a later analysis to score TCR-TCR, TCR-HLA and TCR-CMV co-occurrence, with a repertoire-size bias correction applied to the TCR pairs. False discovery rates were estimated in a later analysis by permuting HLA or CMV assignments 20 times. In a later analysis, co-occurring TCRs were grouped using DBSCAN, with TCRdist sequence similarity added in when clustering inside HLA-allele-positive subsets. Repertoires with fewer than 30,000 or more than 120,000 public chains, plus five repertoires with anomalous nucleotide sharing, were excluded from co-occurrence clustering. The table was pulled from immuneACCESS by TCRdb, which kept in-frame rearrangements only. Such tables lose some clones; where checked, under half of the loss comes from unresolved V genes, and the rest has no known cause. D and trimming were read from the DNA, whereas the V and J calls and clone size are those reported in that table. For this sample there are some 150,000 clones; more than 70% appear just once. In total, the top ten clones hold about 1.1% of the sample.

The germline V gene provides CDR1 SGHTA and CDR2 FQGNSA. The CDR3, from cysteine to phenylalanine, totals 13 residues. The read is trimmed to its CDR3 DNA, 39 bases read in frame from base 1. V is shortened by 6 bases, J by 5 bases, and the region joining them spans 12 bases. The sequenced material came from PBMCs. The sequence is built from TRBV7-2 and TRBJ2-3, with no confident D gene call. This TCR was recovered from a male donor in good health and CMV-seronegative. CDR3 protein: CASRPDSRDTQYF. The nucleotide sequence reads TGTGCCAGCAGGCCAGACTCCAGAGATACGCAGTATTTT. Reference TRBV7-2 and TRBJ2-3 proteins supply the regions before and after the CDR3; the full variable domain is: GAGVSQSPSNKVTEKGKDVELRCDPISGHTALYWYRQSLGQGLEFLIYFQGNSAPDKSGLPSDRFSAERTGGSVSTLTIQRTQQEDSAVYLCASRPDSRDTQYFGPGTRLTVL.